The TCR beta chain described here comes from a study of T cell changes during pregnancy in multiple sclerosis. Libraries were prepared by immunoSEQ multiplex PCR; TCRdb keeps only in-frame clonotypes and omits some of them. Of more than 65,000 clones listed, 75% to 95% are singletons. The sequence derives from a female donor with multiple sclerosis, enrolled in a pregnancy study. The sample here was peripheral blood, taken in the first trimester of pregnancy.

The CDR3 region has the DNA TGTGCCAGCAGCCAAAGGGGGCATGCAAAGCAGTACTTC. Its protein product is CASSQRGHAKQYF. This chain joins TRBV14 and TRBJ2-7; 7 bases are a match to TRBD1. CDR3 size: 13 residues. Germline V CDR1 and CDR2: SGHDN, FVKESK. V lost 2 bases, J lost 8 bases, and 6 bases stayed unmatched.